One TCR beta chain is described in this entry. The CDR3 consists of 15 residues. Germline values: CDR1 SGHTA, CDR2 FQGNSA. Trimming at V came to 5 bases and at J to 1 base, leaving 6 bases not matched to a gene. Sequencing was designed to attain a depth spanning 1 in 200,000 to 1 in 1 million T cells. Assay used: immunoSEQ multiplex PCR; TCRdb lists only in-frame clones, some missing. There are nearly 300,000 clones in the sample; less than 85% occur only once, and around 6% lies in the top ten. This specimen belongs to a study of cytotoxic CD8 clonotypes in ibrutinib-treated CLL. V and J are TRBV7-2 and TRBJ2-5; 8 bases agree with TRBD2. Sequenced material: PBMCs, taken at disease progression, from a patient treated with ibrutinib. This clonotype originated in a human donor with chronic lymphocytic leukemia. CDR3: CASSHGRGGQETQYF. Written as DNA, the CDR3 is TGTGCCAGCAGCCATGGACGGGGGGGCCAAGAGACCCAGTACTTC.